These 20 T cell receptor beta chains originate from one sample sequenced in a study of cytomegalovirus exposure and HLA in healthy donors. Primers included in the PCR were 60 Vbeta and 13 Jbeta primers. Using immunoSEQ multiplex PCR, the repertoire was profiled, and TCRdb retains in-frame clones only, with some absent. The data hold approximately 110,000 clones, with over 60% observed a single time. Sequenced input: PBMCs. The receptors here all came from a man aged 55 to 70 in good health and CMV-seropositive.

CDR3 residues: CASSPGTSGYNEQFF. CDR3 DNA sequence: TGTGCCAGCAGTCCCGGGACTAGCGGCTACAATGAGCAGTTCTTC. The rearrangement links TRBV2 to TRBJ2-1; the match to TRBD2 covers 11 bases. CDR1 and CDR2 from the germline V gene are SNHLY and FYNNEI. The CDR3 length is 15 residues. V lost 5 bases to trimming and J lost 3 bases; unmatched junction nucleotides: 3.

The V call is TRBV7-6, the J call TRBJ2-3, with 8 positions matching TRBD2. The germline V gene has CDR1 SGHVS and CDR2 FNYEAQ. The CDR3 sequence is 14 residues long. The V and J ends lost 6 bases and 3 bases, in that order; junction bases with no gene match: 5. CDR3 residues: CASSSGGPTDTQYF. The CDR3 region has the DNA TGTGCCAGCAGTTCGGGGGGGCCTACAGATACGCAGTATTTT.

The chain carries TRBV25-1 and TRBJ2-2; 9 nucleotides align to TRBD1. CDR1 MGHDK and CDR2 SYGVNS come from the germline V gene. Losses at the gene ends were 8 bases for V and 5 bases for J; bases not matched to a gene: 6. This CDR3 is built from 14 residues. CDR3 loop: CASHGQGFTGELFF. DNA for the CDR3: TGTGCCAGCCATGGACAGGGGTTTACCGGGGAGCTGTTTTTT.

The chain combines TRBV2 with TRBJ1-1; tentatively, D is TRBD1 (5 bases). The V end lost 10 bases, the J end lost 1 base, and 16 bases lay between the germline ends. This CDR3 comprises 14 residues. Germline V lookup: CDR1 SNHLY, CDR2 FYNNEI. CDR3 nucleotides: TGTGCCACCACGGATTACGGGGGGAACACTGAAGCTTTCTTT. Translated: CATTDYGGNTEAFF.

The V gene is TRBV15, the J gene TRBJ1-4; D not resolved. The CDR3 is made up of 15 amino acids. V lost 0 bases to trimming and J lost 3 bases, with 8 bases between them. The germline CDR1 and CDR2 sequences are LNHNV and YYDKDF (reference sequence). CDR3 residues: CATSRDSGANEKLFF. CDR3 in DNA: TGTGCCACCAGCAGAGATTCCGGGGCTAATGAAAAACTGTTTTTT.

J is TRBJ1-2 and V is TRBV28, with D possibly matching TRBD1 (5 bases). Trimming removed 2 bases at V and 3 bases at J, with 13 bases between. CDR3 length equals 15 residues. CDR1 and CDR2 from the germline V gene are MDHEN and SYDVKM. The CDR3 sequence: CASSLLRRVDYGYTF. DNA for the CDR3: TGTGCCAGCAGTTTACTCCGCAGGGTGGACTATGGCTACACCTTC.

This clone was seen a few times. The chain uses TRBV6-1 and TRBJ2-1; 7 bases are shared with TRBD1. Germline-derived CDR1 and CDR2 are MNHNS and SASEGT. The length of the CDR3 is 15 residues. V lost 5 bases to trimming and J lost 0 bases; unmatched junction nucleotides: 4. CDR3 nucleotide sequence: TGTGCCAGCAGTATGGGACAGAACTCCTACAATGAGCAGTTCTTC. The encoded protein is CASSMGQNSYNEQFF.

The CDR3 region is CASSNFRTGGTGELFF. CDR3 bases: TGTGCCAGCTCGAATTTTCGGACAGGGGGCACCGGGGAGCTGTTTTTT. The chain recombines TRBV27 with TRBJ2-2; 10 positions agree with TRBD1. CDR1 MNHEY and CDR2 SMNVEV come from the germline V gene (reference sequence). The V and J ends lost 8 bases and 4 bases, in that order; junction bases with no gene match: 10. CDR3 size: 16 residues.

The chain carries TRBV2 and TRBJ2-7; perhaps TRBD2 as D (5 bases). Germline V lookup: CDR1 SNHLY, CDR2 FYNNEI. The V gene lost 5 bases and the J gene lost 0 bases, with 17 bases spanning the gap. The CDR3 totals 16 residues. CDR3 DNA sequence: TGTGCCAGCAGTACGCCCCAGAGGGCACCCTCCTACGAGCAGTACTTC. Amino acids: CASSTPQRAPSYEQYF.

The V gene is TRBV2, the J gene TRBJ2-7, with D unclear. This CDR3 has 14 amino acids. CDR1 and CDR2 (germline): SNHLY, FYNNEI. Trimming removed 4 bases at V and 5 bases at J, with 15 bases between. CDR3 residues: CASSATQAQNEQYF. The CDR3 DNA follows: TGTGCCAGCAGTGCGACCCAAGCGCAAAACGAGCAGTACTTC.

Notes on this clone: The same CDR3 is also encoded by other DNA sequences in this sample. The J gene is TRBJ1-2, the V gene TRBV2; D uncertain. Germline V gene sequence: CDR1 SNHLY, CDR2 FYNNEI. CDR3 length: 13 residues. V gave up 1 base and J gave up 3 bases, with 6 bases separating them. CDR3 coding DNA: TGTGCCAGCAGTGAAGGGGAGGACTATGGCTACACCTTC. Its protein product is CASSEGEDYGYTF. The entire variable domain, with the rest obtained from reference TRBV2 and TRBJ1-2, is as follows: EPEVTQTPSHQVTQMGQEVILRCVPISNHLYFYWYRQILGQKVEFLVSFYNNEISEKSEIFDDQFSVERPDGSNFTLKIRSTKLEDSAMYFCASSEGEDYGYTFGSGTRLTVV.

The rearrangement joins TRBV28 to TRBJ1-5, with TRBD1 matching over 8 bases. V trimming: 6 bases; J trimming: 2 bases; junction bases outside the gene matches: 3. CDR1 is MDHEN, CDR2 SYDVKM, per germline. The CDR3 sequence is 14 residues long. The CDR3 sequence: CASRKTGGNQPQHF. The CDR3 region has the DNA TGTGCCAGCAGAAAGACAGGGGGCAATCAGCCCCAGCATTTT.

The chain couples TRBV19 to TRBJ2-7; TRBD1 matches at 9 bases. J gave up 2 bases and V 6 bases, and 8 bases lay outside the gene matches. This CDR3 region has 15 residues. CDR1 is LNHDA and CDR2 is SQIVND in the germline V gene (reference sequence). CDR3 coding DNA: TGTGCCAGTAGCAACCCGGGACAGGGACCCTACGAGCAGTACTTC. Translating it yields CASSNPGQGPYEQYF.

The rearrangement links TRBV21-1 to TRBJ2-3; TRBD1 is taken as the D call from the table, unchecked against the DNA. TRBV21-1 is noted as a pseudogene. The CDR3 contains 15 residues. Written as DNA, the CDR3 is TGTGCCAGCAGCAAAGACTGGGACAGCCACGATACGCAGTATTTT. Protein sequence: CASSKDWDSHDTQYF.

This chain uses TRBV18 with TRBJ1-1; perhaps TRBD1 as D (5 bases). Germline assignment: CDR1 KGHSH and CDR2 LQKENI. V was pared by 4 bases and J by 0 bases, with 6 bases between. The CDR3 has 13 residues. CDR3: CASSLTVNTEAFF. CDR3 DNA: TGTGCCAGCTCACTGACAGTGAACACTGAAGCTTTCTTT.

Remarks on this clone: This CDR3 is also generated by other DNA sequences in the sample. The chain combines TRBV4-1 with TRBJ2-2, with D maybe TRBD2 (6 bases). V dropped 9 bases and J dropped 4 bases, with 30 bases sitting between them. Germline-derived CDR1 and CDR2 are MGHRA and YSYEKL. The CDR3 totals 19 residues. The CDR3 DNA sequence: TGCGCCAGTACCCTCCGTCGGGAGACGACTTACCTGGGCACCGGGGAGCTGTTTTTT. Amino acids: CASTLRRETTYLGTGELFF.

V is TRBV9 and J is TRBJ2-2; weak D call: TRBD1 (5 bases). The CDR3 is made up of 14 amino acids. CDR1 is SGDLS, CDR2 YYNGEE, per germline. Trimming cost V 4 bases and J 2 bases, with 9 bases left between them. The CDR3 bases are TGTGCCAGCAGCACCCGGACAAACACCGGGGAGCTGTTTTTT. It codes for CASSTRTNTGELFF. Full variable domain (outside the CDR3, taken from reference TRBV9 and TRBJ2-2): DSGVTQTPKHLITATGQRVTLRCSPRSGDLSVYWYQQSLDQGLQFLIQYYNGEERAKGNILERFSAQQFPDLHSELNLSSLELGDSALYFCASSTRTNTGELFFGEGSRLTVL.

The table lists this clone with a few counts. The V gene is TRBV2, the J gene TRBJ2-1; no definite D call. Deletions cut 5 bases from V and 6 bases from J, with 5 bases between. CDR1 is SNHLY, CDR2 FYNNEI, per germline. CDR3 length equals 11 residues. The CDR3 nucleotides read TGTGCCAGCAGTTATAGCAATGAGCAGTTCTTC. Protein sequence: CASSYSNEQFF.

The chain is built from TRBV6-5 and TRBJ1-5; 8 bases fit TRBD1. Trimming at V came to 5 bases and at J to 11 bases, leaving 8 bases not matched to a gene. CDR1 is MNHEY, CDR2 SVGAGI, per germline. The CDR3 loop spans 13 amino acids. This CDR3 reads CASSGQGATAQHF. In DNA form, the CDR3 reads TGTGCCAGCAGTGGTCAGGGGGCAACGGCCCAGCATTTT.

The chain joins TRBV2 to TRBJ2-3, with D perhaps matching TRBD1 (6 bases). The CDR3 extends over 14 amino acids. CDR1 SNHLY and CDR2 FYNNEI come from the germline V gene. V lost 6 bases to trimming and J lost 0 bases, with 10 bases between them. The CDR3 DNA sequence: TGTGCCAGCAGCCGACAGGTTAGCACAGATACGCAGTATTTT. Its translation is CASSRQVSTDTQYF.